This T cell receptor beta chain originates from a study of vaccination and CD4 T cells after COVID-19. By sample share, this clonotype is medium-sized. The antigen remains unidentified. Cultured CD4+ T-cell DNA underwent Oncomine TCR Beta short-read sequencing. It was from cultured CD4+ T cells that genomic DNA was extracted. From the PCR reads, TCRdb called clonotypes with MiXCR, one entry per CDR3 protein. The table shows some 10,000 distinct CDR3 sequences, with 34% occurring only once. Treatment noted: roughly ten-day PBMC culture with coronavirus spike peptide pools or control peptides (ViraFEST assay). It was before the COVID-19 pandemic (2011-2018) that the unexposed donor's CD4+ T cells were collected. The V and J ends lost 6 bases and 6 bases respectively, with 11 bases between them. Germline V gene sequence: CDR1 MNHEY, CDR2 SMNVEV (reference sequence). The CDR3 is 12 residues long.

The clonotype originates from a human donor in good health. The specimen sequenced was CD4+ T cells from blood, cultured in vitro. The V gene is TRBV27, the J gene TRBJ1-1, with TRBD1 as a possible D gene (5 bases). DNA of the CDR3: TGTGCCAGCAGGGGGACGGCCCCTGAAGCTTTCTTT. Its translation: CASRGTAPEAFF.